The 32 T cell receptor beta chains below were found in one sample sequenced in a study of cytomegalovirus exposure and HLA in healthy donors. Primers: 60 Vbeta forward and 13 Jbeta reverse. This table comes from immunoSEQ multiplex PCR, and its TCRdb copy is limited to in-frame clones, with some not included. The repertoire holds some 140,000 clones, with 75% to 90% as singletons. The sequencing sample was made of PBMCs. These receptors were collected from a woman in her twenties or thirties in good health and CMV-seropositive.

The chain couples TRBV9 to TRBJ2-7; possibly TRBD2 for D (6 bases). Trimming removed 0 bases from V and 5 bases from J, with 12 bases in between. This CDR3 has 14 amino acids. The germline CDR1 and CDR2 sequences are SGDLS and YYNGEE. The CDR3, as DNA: TGTGCCAGCAGCGTAGCGGGAGCCTTCAACGAGCAGTACTTC. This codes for CASSVAGAFNEQYF.

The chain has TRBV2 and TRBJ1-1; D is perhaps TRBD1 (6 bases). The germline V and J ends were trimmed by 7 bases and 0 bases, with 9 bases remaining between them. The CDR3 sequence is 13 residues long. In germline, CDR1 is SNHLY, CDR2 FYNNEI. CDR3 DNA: TGTGCCAGCAACAGGGTTATGAACACTGAAGCTTTCTTT. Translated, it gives CASNRVMNTEAFF.

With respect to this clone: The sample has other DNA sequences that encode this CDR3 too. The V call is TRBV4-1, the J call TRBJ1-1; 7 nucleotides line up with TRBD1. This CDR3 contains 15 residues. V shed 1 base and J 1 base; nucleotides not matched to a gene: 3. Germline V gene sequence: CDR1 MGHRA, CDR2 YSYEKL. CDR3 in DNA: TGCGCCAGCAGCCAAGCCGACAGGGAGAACACTGAAGCTTTCTTT. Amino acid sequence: CASSQADRENTEAFF.

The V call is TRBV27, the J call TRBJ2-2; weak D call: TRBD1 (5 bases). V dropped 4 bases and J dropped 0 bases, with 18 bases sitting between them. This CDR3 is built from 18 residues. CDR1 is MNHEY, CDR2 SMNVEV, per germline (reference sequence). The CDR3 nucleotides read TGTGCCAGCAGTTCCCCCCTGGGGCGGTTGTCGAACACCGGGGAGCTGTTTTTT. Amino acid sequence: CASSSPLGRLSNTGELFF.

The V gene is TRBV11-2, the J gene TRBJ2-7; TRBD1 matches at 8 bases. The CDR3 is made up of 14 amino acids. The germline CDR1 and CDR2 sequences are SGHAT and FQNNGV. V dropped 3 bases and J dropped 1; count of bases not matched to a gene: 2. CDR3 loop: CASSLWTGSYEQYF. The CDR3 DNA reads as TGTGCCAGCAGCTTGTGGACAGGGTCCTACGAGCAGTACTTC.

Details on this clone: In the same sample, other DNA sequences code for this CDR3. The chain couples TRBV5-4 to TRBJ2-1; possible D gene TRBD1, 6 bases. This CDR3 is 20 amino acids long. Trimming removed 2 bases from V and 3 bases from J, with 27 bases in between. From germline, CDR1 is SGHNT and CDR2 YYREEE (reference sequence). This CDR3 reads CASSFSYRSPTGHFYNEQFF. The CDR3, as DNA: TGTGCCAGCAGCTTCTCATACCGTTCCCCTACGGGACACTTCTACAATGAGCAGTTCTTC.

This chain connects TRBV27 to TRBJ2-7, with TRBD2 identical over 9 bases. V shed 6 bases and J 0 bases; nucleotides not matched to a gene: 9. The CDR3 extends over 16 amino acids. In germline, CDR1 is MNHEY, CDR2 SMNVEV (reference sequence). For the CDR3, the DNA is TGTGCCAGCAGCCCTTCTAGCGGGGAGAGCTCCTACGAGCAGTACTTC. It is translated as CASSPSSGESSYEQYF.

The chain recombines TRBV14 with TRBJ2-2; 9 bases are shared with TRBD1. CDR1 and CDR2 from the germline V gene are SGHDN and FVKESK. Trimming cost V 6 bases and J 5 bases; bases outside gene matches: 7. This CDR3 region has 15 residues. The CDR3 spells CASRPTGGGTGELFF. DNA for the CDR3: TGTGCCAGCAGACCGACAGGGGGGGGTACCGGGGAGCTGTTTTTT. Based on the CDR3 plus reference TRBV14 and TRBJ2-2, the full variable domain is EAGVTQFPSHSVIEKGQTVTLRCDPISGHDNLYWYRRVMGKEIKFLLHFVKESKQDESGMPNNRFLAERTGGTYSTLKVQPAELEDSGVYFCASRPTGGGTGELFFGEGSRLTVL.

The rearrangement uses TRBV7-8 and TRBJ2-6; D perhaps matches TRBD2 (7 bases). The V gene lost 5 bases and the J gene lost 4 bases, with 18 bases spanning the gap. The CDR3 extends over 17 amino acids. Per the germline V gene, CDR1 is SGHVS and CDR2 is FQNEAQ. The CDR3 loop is CASSPQGGGTGANVLTF. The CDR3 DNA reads TGTGCCAGCAGCCCCCAGGGAGGGGGAACAGGGGCCAACGTCCTGACTTTC.

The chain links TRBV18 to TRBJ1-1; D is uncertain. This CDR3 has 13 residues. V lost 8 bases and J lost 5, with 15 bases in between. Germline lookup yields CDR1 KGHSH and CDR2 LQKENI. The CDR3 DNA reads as TGTGCCAGCCAAGAAGGCGGGGTAACTGAAGCTTTCTTT. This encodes CASQEGGVTEAFF.

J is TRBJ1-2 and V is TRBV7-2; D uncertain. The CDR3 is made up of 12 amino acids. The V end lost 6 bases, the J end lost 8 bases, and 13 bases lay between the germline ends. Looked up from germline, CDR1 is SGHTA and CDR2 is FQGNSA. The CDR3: CASSPTRGGYTF. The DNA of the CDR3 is TGTGCCAGCAGTCCCACCCGGGGAGGCTACACCTTC.

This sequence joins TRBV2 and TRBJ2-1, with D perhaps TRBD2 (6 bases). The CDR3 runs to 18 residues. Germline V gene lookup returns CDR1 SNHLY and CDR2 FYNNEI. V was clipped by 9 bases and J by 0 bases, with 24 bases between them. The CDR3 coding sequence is TGTGCCAGAACCGCTTTCTCAGGTACGGGGGACTCCTACAATGAGCAGTTCTTC. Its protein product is CARTAFSGTGDSYNEQFF.

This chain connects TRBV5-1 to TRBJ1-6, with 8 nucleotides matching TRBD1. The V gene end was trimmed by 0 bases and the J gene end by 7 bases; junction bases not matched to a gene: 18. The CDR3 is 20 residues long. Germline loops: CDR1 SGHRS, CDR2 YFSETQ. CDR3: CASSLVGRTGTRAANSPLHF. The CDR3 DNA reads TGCGCCAGCAGCTTGGTGGGGAGGACAGGGACAAGAGCGGCAAATTCACCCCTCCACTTT.

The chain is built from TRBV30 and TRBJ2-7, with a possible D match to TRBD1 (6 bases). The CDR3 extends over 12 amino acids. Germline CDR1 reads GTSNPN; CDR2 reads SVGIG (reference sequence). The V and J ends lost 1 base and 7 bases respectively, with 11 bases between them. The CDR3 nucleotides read TGTGCCTGGAGTGAGGGGACAAATGAGCAGTACTTC. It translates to CAWSEGTNEQYF. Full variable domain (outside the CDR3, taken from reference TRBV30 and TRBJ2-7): SQTIHQWPATLVQPVGSPLSLECTVEGTSNPNLYWYRQAAGRGLQLLFYSVGIGQISSEVPQNLSASRPQDRQFILSSKKLLLSDSGFYLCAWSEGTNEQYFGPGTRLTVT.

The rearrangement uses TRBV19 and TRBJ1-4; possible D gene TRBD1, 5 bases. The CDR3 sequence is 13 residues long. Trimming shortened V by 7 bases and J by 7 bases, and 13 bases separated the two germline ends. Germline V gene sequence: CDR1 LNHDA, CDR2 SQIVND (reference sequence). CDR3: CASKEQGGEKLFF. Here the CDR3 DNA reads TGTGCCAGTAAAGAGCAGGGAGGTGAAAAACTGTTTTTT.

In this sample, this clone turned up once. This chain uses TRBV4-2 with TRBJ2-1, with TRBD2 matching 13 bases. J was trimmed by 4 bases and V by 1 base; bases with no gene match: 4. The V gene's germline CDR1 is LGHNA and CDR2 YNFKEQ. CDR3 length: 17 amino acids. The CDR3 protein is CASSQGTSGSSYNEQFF. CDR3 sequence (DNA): TGTGCCAGCAGCCAAGGGACTAGCGGGAGCAGTTACAATGAGCAGTTCTTC.

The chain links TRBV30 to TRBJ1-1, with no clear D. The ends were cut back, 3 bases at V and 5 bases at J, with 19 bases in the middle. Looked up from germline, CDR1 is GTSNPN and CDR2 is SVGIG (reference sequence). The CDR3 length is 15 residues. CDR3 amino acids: CAWSASQVVGTEAFF. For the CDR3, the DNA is TGTGCCTGGAGCGCTAGCCAGGTAGTCGGAACTGAAGCTTTCTTT.

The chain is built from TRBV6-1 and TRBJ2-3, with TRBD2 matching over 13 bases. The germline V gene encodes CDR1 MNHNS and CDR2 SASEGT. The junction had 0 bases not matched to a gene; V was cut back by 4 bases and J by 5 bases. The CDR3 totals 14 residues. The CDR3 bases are TGTGCCAGCAGTGGACTAGCGGGGGGAGATACGCAGTATTTT. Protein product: CASSGLAGGDTQYF.

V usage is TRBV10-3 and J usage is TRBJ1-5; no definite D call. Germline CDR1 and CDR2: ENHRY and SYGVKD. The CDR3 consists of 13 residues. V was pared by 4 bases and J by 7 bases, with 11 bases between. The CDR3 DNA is TGTGCCATCAGTGGAGACACGCTACAGCCCCAGCATTTT. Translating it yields CAISGDTLQPQHF.

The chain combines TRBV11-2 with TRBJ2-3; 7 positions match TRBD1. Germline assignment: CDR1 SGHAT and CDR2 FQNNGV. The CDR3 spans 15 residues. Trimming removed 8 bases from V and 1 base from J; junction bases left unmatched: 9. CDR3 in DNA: TGTGCCAGCCACCGAGCAGGGGGTGGCACAGATACGCAGTATTTT. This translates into CASHRAGGGTDTQYF.

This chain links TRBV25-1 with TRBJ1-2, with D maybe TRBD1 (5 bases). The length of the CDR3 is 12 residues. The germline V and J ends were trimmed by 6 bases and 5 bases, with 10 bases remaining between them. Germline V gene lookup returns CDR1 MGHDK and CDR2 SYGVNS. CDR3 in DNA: TGTGCCAGCAGCAGGGAAGGGTATGGCTACACCTTC. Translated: CASSREGYGYTF.

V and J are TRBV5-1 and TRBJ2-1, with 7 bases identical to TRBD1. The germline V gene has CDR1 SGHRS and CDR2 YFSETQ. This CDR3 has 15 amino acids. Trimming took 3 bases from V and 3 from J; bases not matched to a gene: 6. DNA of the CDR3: TGCGCCAGCAGCTCCTCCGGGACAGTCTACAATGAGCAGTTCTTC. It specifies CASSSSGTVYNEQFF.

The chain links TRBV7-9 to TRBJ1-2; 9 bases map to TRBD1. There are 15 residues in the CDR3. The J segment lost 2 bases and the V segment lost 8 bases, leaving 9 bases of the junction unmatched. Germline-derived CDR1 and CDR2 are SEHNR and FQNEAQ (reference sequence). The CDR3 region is CASGTRDRENYGYTF. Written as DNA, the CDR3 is TGTGCCAGCGGCACTCGGGACAGGGAGAACTATGGCTACACCTTC.

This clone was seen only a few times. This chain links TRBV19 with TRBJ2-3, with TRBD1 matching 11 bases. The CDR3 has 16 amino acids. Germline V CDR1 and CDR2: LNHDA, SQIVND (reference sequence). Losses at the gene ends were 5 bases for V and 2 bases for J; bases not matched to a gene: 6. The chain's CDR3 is CASSGGQGVLTDTQYF. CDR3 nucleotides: TGTGCCAGTAGTGGGGGACAGGGGGTCCTCACAGATACGCAGTATTTT. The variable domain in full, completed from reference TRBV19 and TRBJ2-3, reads DGGITQSPKYLFRKEGQNVTLSCEQNLNHDAMYWYRQDPGQGLRLIYYSQIVNDFQKGDIAEGYSVSREKKESFPLTVTSAQKNPTAFYLCASSGGQGVLTDTQYFGPGTRLTVL.

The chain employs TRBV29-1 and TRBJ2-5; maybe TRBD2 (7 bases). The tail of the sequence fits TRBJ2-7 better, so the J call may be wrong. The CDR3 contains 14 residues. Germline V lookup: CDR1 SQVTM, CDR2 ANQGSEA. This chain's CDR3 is CSAREGDISYEQYF. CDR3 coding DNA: TGCAGCGCCAGGGAGGGGGACATCTCCTACGAGCAGTACTTC.

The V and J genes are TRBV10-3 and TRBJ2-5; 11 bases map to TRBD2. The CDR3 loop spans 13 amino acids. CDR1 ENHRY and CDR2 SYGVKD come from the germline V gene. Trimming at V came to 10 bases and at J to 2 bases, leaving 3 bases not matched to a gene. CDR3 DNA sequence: TGTGCCACCCTAGCGGGGGGACAAGAGACCCAGTACTTC. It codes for CATLAGGQETQYF.

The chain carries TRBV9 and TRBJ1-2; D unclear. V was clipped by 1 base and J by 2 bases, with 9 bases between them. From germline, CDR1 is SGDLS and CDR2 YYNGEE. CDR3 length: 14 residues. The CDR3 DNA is TGTGCCAGCAGCGTATCTCCAGGAAACTATGGCTACACCTTC. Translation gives CASSVSPGNYGYTF.

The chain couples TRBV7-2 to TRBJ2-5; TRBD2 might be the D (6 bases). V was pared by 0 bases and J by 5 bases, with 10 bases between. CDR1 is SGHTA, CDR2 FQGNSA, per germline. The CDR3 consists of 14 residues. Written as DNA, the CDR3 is TGTGCCAGCAGCTTAGCACTAGCCGGGGAGACCCAGTACTTC. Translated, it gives CASSLALAGETQYF.

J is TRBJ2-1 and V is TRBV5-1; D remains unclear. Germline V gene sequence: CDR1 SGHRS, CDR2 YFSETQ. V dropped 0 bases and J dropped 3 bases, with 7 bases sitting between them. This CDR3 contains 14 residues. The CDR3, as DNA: TGCGCCAGCAGCTTGGCGAGTGGCTACAATGAGCAGTTCTTC. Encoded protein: CASSLASGYNEQFF.

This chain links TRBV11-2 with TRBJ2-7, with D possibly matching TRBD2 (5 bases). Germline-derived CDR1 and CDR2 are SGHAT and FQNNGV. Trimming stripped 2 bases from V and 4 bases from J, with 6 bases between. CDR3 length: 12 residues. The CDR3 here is CASSLREYEQYF. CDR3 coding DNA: TGTGCCAGCAGCTTAAGGGAGTACGAGCAGTACTTC. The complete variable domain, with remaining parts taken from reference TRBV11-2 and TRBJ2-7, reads EAGVAQSPRYKIIEKRQSVAFWCNPISGHATLYWYQQILGQGPKLLIQFQNNGVVDDSQLPKDRFSAERLKGVDSTLKIQPAKLEDSAVYLCASSLREYEQYFGPGTRLTVT.

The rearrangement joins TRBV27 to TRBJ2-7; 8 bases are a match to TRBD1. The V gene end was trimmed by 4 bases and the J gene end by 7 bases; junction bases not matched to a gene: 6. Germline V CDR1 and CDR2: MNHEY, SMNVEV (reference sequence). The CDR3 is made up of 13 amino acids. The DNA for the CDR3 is TGTGCCAGCAGTTCAGGGGGCCTAAGAGAGCAGTACTTC. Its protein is CASSSGGLREQYF.

CDR3 residues: CASSRIGQVEYGYTF. CDR3 coding DNA: TGCGCCAGCAGCCGTATAGGACAGGTGGAGTATGGCTACACCTTC. The chain couples TRBV5-1 to TRBJ1-2, with 7 bases lining up with TRBD1. The V segment lost 4 bases and the J segment 5 bases; nucleotides outside the gene matches: 11. CDR1 is SGHRS and CDR2 is YFSETQ in the germline V gene. This CDR3 has 15 residues. The whole variable domain, filled in from reference TRBV5-1 and TRBJ1-2, reads KAGVTQTPRYLIKTRGQQVTLSCSPISGHRSVSWYQQTPGQGLQFLFEYFSETQRNKGNFPGRFSGRQFSNSRSEMNVSTLELGDSALYLCASSRIGQVEYGYTFGSGTRLTVV.